This TCR beta chain was recovered during a study of T cell clonality in common variable immunodeficiency. Study-wide findings and caveats: Fewer deletions and N-nucleotide insertions were reportedly seen in common variable immunodeficiency TCR beta sequences. Shared TCRbeta clones were fewer between CVID subjects than controls. CVID patient heterogeneity limited repertoire-clinical complication correlations.

The CVID group had approximately 14 females and 30 or so males, mean age approximately 40. For at least one year, all CVID subjects received replacement immunoglobulin. For this clone: Its antigen is as yet unknown.

TCRdb's table, derived via immunoSEQ multiplex PCR, lists solely in-frame clones and lacks some. The repertoire has 25,000 or so clones, none seen only once; the ten largest take approximately 8.9%. The sample consisted of peripheral blood mononuclear cells. This receptor was taken from a human donor with common variable immunodeficiency.

The CDR3 protein is CASKRSYSSDTQYF. The sequenced part of the CDR3 DNA is TGTGCCAGTAAACGCTCGTACTCATCGGATACG. This chain uses TRBV19 with TRBJ2-3; D unresolved. With the read ending 3 residues before the CDR3 end, the germline J gene is used to fill in that end. CDR3 length: 14 residues. The V and J ends lost 7 bases and 6 bases respectively, with 17 bases between them. Germline values: CDR1 LNHDA, CDR2 SQIVND (reference sequence).